The table lists the clone carrying this T cell receptor beta chain with many counts. The antigen is undetermined. After constant-region reverse-primer amplification, full-length variable regions underwent semi-nested PCR with Nested Universal Primer A. TCRdb used MiXCR to reprocess the 5' RACE reads, holding one entry per CDR3 protein. This sample has about 43,000 distinct CDR3 sequences, with 22% found just once. Cells sorted as Tregs were CD4+, CD25+ and CD127-/low. Trimming removed 5 bases from V and 6 bases from J, with 17 bases in between. CDR3 length: 15 amino acids. Germline CDR1 SGHTA, CDR2 FQGTGA. Findings and limits, study-wide: Tumor Tregs overlapped most with tumor, then blood, naive CD4+ cells.

The sequenced sample consisted of Tregs sorted from a lymph node. The rearrangement uses TRBV7-3 and TRBJ2-1; D is undetermined. The clonotype was recovered from a female donor with breast cancer. The CDR3 protein is CASSPSGSGFNEQFF. In DNA, the CDR3 is TGTGCCAGCAGCCCGTCGGGTTCTGGATTCAATGAGCAGTTCTTC.